The next 10 T cell receptor beta chains were all read from a single sample in a study of T cell responses to AZD1222 COVID-19 vaccine. Clones were read by immunoSEQ multiplex PCR, and TCRdb kept only the in-frame ones, dropping some. The sample has 100,000 or so clones, about 89% seen once. The sample consisted of peripheral blood, taken 28 days after the second AZD1222 dose. The origin of the receptors is an adult who received the AZD1222 COVID-19 vaccine.

CDR3 in DNA: TGTGCCAGCAAGATATTGGGACAGGATAATGAAAAACTGTTTTTT. Translation gives CASKILGQDNEKLFF. This chain joins TRBV6-5 and TRBJ1-4; 8 nucleotides agree with TRBD1. The junction had 8 bases not matched to a gene; V was cut back by 7 bases and J by 4 bases. Per the germline V gene, CDR1 is MNHEY and CDR2 is SVGAGI. The CDR3 contains 15 residues.

The chain is built from TRBV6-6 and TRBJ2-5; TRBD2 matches at 8 bases. The V segment lost 5 bases and the J segment 5 bases; nucleotides outside the gene matches: 16. CDR3 size: 17 residues. Germline values: CDR1 MNHNY, CDR2 SVGAGI (reference sequence). This CDR3 is CASSPRGLVRPGETQYF. Written as DNA, the CDR3 is TGTGCCAGCAGTCCACGGGGACTAGTGCGCCCCGGGGAGACCCAGTACTTC.

This clone was detected only a few times. This sequence joins TRBV2 and TRBJ1-5, with D possibly TRBD1 on 5 matching bases. The V end was cut by 3 bases, the J end by 5 bases, with 23 bases between. CDR3 size: 18 residues. From germline, CDR1 is SNHLY and CDR2 FYNNEI. CDR3 coding DNA: TGTGCCAGCAGTGATCAGGGCCAGGCCAAAATGTTCGATCAGCCCCAGCATTTT. It translates to CASSDQGQAKMFDQPQHF.

This clone was seen once. The chain links TRBV18 to TRBJ2-5; D ambiguous. Germline CDR1 and CDR2: KGHSH and LQKENI. V was cut by 2 bases and J by 4 bases, with 2 bases left in between. This CDR3 is 11 amino acids long. This CDR3 reads CASSPLETQYF. The CDR3, as DNA: TGTGCCAGCTCACCATTAGAGACCCAGTACTTC.

The J gene is TRBJ2-3, the V gene TRBV7-6; D possibly corresponds to TRBD2 (6 bases). CDR3 size: 14 residues. Trimming took off 3 bases at V and 5 bases at J, with 12 bases between the two ends. CDR1 SGHVS and CDR2 FNYEAQ come from the germline V gene. The CDR3: CASSLAGRLDTQYF. The CDR3 DNA follows: TGTGCCAGCAGCTTGGCCGGGAGATTAGATACGCAGTATTTT.

The rearrangement joins TRBV29-1 to TRBJ1-1; no clear D. The V and J ends lost 5 bases and 7 bases respectively, with 11 bases between them. There are 11 residues in the CDR3. CDR1 is SQVTM, CDR2 ANQGSEA, per germline. CDR3 DNA: TGCAGCGTTTATTTTATGGGTGAAGCTTTCTTT. Residues: CSVYFMGEAFF.

The chain joins TRBV30 to TRBJ1-5, with 9 positions matching TRBD1. Germline V lookup: CDR1 GTSNPN, CDR2 SVGIG (reference sequence). This CDR3 is built from 19 residues. V lost 2 bases, J lost 0 bases, and 14 bases stayed unmatched. CDR3 sequence reads: CAWSSGTGIGIYSNQPQHF. DNA of the CDR3: TGTGCCTGGAGTAGTGGGACAGGGATTGGCATTTATAGCAATCAGCCCCAGCATTTT.

The table lists this clone with a few counts. The genes are TRBV7-8 and TRBJ1-2, with 7 bases aligning to TRBD1. J lost 2 bases, V lost 6 bases, and 6 bases had no gene match. CDR3 length: 14 amino acids. CDR1 and CDR2 (germline): SGHVS, FQNEAQ. CDR3 sequence (DNA): TGTGCCAGCAGAAAGGGACAGCTCAACTATGGCTACACCTTC. This encodes CASRKGQLNYGYTF.

This clone turned up a few times. CDR3 bases: TGTGCCTGGAGTGGGTTTAGGCAGGCAATCTCTGGAAACACCATATATTTT. It codes for CAWSGFRQAISGNTIYF. The chain links TRBV30 to TRBJ1-3, with no clear D. Germline V gene lookup returns CDR1 GTSNPN and CDR2 SVGIG (reference sequence). V was clipped by 1 base and J by 0 bases, with 16 bases between them. The CDR3 consists of 17 residues.

This rearrangement joins TRBV5-1 to TRBJ2-7, with D perhaps assigned TRBD1 or TRBD2 (5 bases each). The length of the CDR3 is 16 residues. Germline CDR1 SGHRS, CDR2 YFSETQ. The V end was cut by 0 bases, the J end by 2 bases, with 15 bases between. The CDR3 sequence: CASSLAPGTGTYEQYF. Written as DNA, the CDR3 is TGCGCCAGCAGCTTGGCTCCCGGGACCGGGACCTACGAGCAGTACTTC. The full variable domain, with the rest looked up from reference TRBV5-1 and TRBJ2-7, is KAGVTQTPRYLIKTRGQQVTLSCSPISGHRSVSWYQQTPGQGLQFLFEYFSETQRNKGNFPGRFSGRQFSNSRSEMNVSTLELGDSALYLCASSLAPGTGTYEQYFGPGTRLTVT.